The 3 T cell receptor beta chains given below trace back to one sample, sequenced in a study of blood T cells in healthy people across ages. Combining a sample-barcoded 5' primer with a J-beta primer mix, a second PCR ran for 7 to 11 cycles. TCRdb recomputed calls from the 5' RACE reads with MiXCR, one row per CDR3 protein. The sample yields about 1.8 million distinct CDR3 sequences, about 49% seen once. The sample consisted of blood. The receptors originated from a woman in her 40s in good health.

This rearrangement joins TRBV12-3 or TRBV12-4 to TRBJ2-1, with TRBD2 as a possible D gene (5 bases). This CDR3 has 15 residues. V lost 0 bases, J lost 4 bases, and 10 bases lay in between. CDR3 amino acids: CASSLAEAAYNEQFF. The CDR3 DNA sequence: TGTGCCAGCAGTTTAGCGGAGGCAGCTTACAATGAGCAGTTCTTC.

This clonotype was seen more than once but under ten times. The chain has TRBV27 and TRBJ2-1; 11 bases agree with TRBD2. Germline V gives CDR1 MNHEY, CDR2 SMNVEV (reference sequence). The CDR3 is 14 residues long. V was pared by 7 bases and J by 12 bases, with 11 bases of the junction left unmatched. DNA of the CDR3: TGTGCCAGCACTCGAATAGCGGGGGGGCCTCGGCAGTTCTTC. The encoded protein is CASTRIAGGPRQFF.

The table lists this clonotype with a few counts. The chain combines TRBV15 with TRBJ1-2; unclear D gene. The CDR3 runs 12 residues. Germline values: CDR1 LNHNV, CDR2 YYDKDF (reference sequence). The germline V and J ends were trimmed by 5 bases and 6 bases, with 10 bases remaining between them. This CDR3 reads CATSRETNGYTF. The CDR3 nucleotides read TGTGCCACCAGCCGGGAAACTAATGGCTACACCTTC.